This T cell receptor beta chain was sequenced for a study of T cell responses to AZD1222 COVID-19 vaccine. Looking at the study overall: Pooling of second doses given at about 4 or about 12 weeks was done.

As concerns this clone: Its antigen is currently unknown.

General study points: Spike-specific TCRs gained breadth and depth after people received two AZD1222 doses. Regions left unmutated in variants are reportedly the target of nearly half of spike-specific TCRs.

The table came from immunoSEQ multiplex PCR; TCRdb's copy has only in-frame clones and leaves some out. The sample includes about 150,000 clones, more than 75% of them seen just once. Trimming left V 5 bases short and J 2 bases short, with 16 bases between. Germline assignment: CDR1 SSHAT and CDR2 FNYEAQ (reference sequence). The CDR3 extends over 16 amino acids. V usage is TRBV7-7 and J usage is TRBJ2-1, with D possibly being TRBD1 or TRBD2 (5 bases each). The receptor was isolated from an adult in good health. The sequences come from peripheral blood, collected on day 0 of AZD1222 vaccination. CDR3 nucleotides: TGTGCCAGCAGCCCGAGGGGCCAGCGGACCTACAATGAGCAGTTCTTC. Amino acids: CASSPRGQRTYNEQFF.